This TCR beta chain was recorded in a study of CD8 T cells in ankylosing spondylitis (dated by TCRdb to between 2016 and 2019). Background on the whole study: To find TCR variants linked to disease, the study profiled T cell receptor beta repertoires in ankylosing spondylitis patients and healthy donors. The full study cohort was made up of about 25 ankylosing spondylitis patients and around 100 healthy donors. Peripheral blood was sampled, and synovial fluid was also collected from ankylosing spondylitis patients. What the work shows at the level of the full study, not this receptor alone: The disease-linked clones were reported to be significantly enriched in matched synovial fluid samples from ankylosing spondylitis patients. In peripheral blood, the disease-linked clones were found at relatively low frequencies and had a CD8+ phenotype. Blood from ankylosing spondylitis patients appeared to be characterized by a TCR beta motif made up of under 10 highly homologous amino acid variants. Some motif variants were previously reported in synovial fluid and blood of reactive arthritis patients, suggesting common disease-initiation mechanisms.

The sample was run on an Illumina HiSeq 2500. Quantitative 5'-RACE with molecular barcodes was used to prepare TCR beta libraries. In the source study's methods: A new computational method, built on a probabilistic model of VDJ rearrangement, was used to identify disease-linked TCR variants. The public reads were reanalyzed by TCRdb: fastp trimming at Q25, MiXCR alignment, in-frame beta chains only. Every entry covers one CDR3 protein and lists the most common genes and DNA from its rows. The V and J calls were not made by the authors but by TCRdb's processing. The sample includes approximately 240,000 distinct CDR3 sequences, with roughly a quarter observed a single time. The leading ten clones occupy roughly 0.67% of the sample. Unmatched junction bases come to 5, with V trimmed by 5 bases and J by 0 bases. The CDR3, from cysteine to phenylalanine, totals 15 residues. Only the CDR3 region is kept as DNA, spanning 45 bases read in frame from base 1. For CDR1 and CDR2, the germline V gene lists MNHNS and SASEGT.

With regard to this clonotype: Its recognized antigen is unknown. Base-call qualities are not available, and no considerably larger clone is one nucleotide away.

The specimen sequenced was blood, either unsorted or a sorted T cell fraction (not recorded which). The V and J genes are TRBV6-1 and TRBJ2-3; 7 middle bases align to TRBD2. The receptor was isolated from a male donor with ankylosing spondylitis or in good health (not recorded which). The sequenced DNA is TGTGCCAGCAGTCTAGCGGCTCCCAGCACAGATACGCAGTATTTT. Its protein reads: CASSLAAPSTDTQYF.